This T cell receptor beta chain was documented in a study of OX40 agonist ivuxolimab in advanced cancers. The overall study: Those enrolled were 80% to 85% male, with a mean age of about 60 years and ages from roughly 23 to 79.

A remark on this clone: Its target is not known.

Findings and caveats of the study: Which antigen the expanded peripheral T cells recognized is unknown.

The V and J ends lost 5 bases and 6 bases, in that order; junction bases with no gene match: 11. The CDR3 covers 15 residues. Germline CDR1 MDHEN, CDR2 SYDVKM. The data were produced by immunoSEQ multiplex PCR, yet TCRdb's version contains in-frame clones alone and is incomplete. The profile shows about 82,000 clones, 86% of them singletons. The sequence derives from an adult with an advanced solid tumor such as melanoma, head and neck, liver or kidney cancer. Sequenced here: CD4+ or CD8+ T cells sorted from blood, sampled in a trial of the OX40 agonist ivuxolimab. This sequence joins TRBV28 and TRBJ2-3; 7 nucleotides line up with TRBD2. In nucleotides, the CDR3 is TGTGCCAGCAGTCTGGGACTACCTACTAGGGATACGCAGTATTTT. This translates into CASSLGLPTRDTQYF.